The rows below give T cell receptor beta chains drawn from one sample of a study of OX40 agonist ivuxolimab in advanced cancers. Some clones are missing from TCRdb's copy, which holds only in-frame ones; the method was immunoSEQ multiplex PCR. Seen here are tens of thousands of clones, around 83% observed once, and the top ten hold 1.5% to 2%. Specimen: CD4+ or CD8+ T cells sorted from blood, collected in a trial of the OX40 agonist ivuxolimab. These receptors came from an adult with an advanced solid tumor such as melanoma, head and neck, liver or kidney cancer. Both conserved end residues are part of each CDR3. The order of the fields is D gene, J gene, clone size, V gene, CDR3 DNA, CDR3 protein. D genes are given only for firm matches. Only some rows state a clone size, as once, few, many or a class for expanded clones.

d_call: TRBD1
j_call: TRBJ1-3
clone_size: .
v_call: TRBV12-5
cdr3_nt: TGTGCTAGTGGTTTAGCCGGGACAGGGGCAATCTGGGACACCATATATTTT
cdr3_aa: CASGLAGTGAIWDTIYF

d_call: .
j_call: TRBJ1-6
clone_size: .
v_call: TRBV6-5
cdr3_nt: TGTGCCAGCAGTCGCTCAGGGCCCAATTCACCCCTCCACTTT
cdr3_aa: CASSRSGPNSPLHF

d_call: .
j_call: TRBJ2-5
clone_size: once
v_call: TRBV10-3
cdr3_nt: TGTGCCATAGCCGCCTCTCAAGAGACCCAGTACTTC
cdr3_aa: CAIAASQETQYF

d_call: .
j_call: TRBJ2-5
clone_size: .
v_call: TRBV21-1
cdr3_nt: TGTGCCAGCAGCGGTCGGGGAGAGACCCAGTACTTC
cdr3_aa: CASSGRGETQYF

d_call: .
j_call: TRBJ2-5
clone_size: .
v_call: TRBV7-3
cdr3_nt: TGTGCCAGCAGCTTAACAGCGGAATACCAAGAGACCCAGTACTTC
cdr3_aa: CASSLTAEYQETQYF

d_call: .
j_call: TRBJ2-3
clone_size: .
v_call: TRBV7-6
cdr3_nt: TGTGCCAGCAGCTTAGTCGCCTTGAGCACAGATACGCAGTATTTT
cdr3_aa: CASSLVALSTDTQYF

d_call: TRBD2
j_call: TRBJ2-1
clone_size: .
v_call: TRBV5-6
cdr3_nt: TGTGCCAGCAGCTTAGAGCGGGAGGGTACCTTTCGAGAGCAGTTCTTC
cdr3_aa: CASSLEREGTFREQFF

d_call: .
j_call: TRBJ2-1
clone_size: .
v_call: TRBV28
cdr3_nt: TGTGCCAGTAAAAACAATGAGCAGTTCTTC
cdr3_aa: CASKNNEQFF

d_call: .
j_call: TRBJ1-3
clone_size: .
v_call: TRBV6-5
cdr3_nt: TGTGCCAGCTCGCCGGGACAAAGGAACACCATATATTTT
cdr3_aa: CASSPGQRNTIYF

d_call: TRBD1
j_call: TRBJ2-5
clone_size: .
v_call: TRBV27
cdr3_nt: TGTGCCAGCAGGCCCGGGACAGGGGGTACGGAGACCCAGTACTTC
cdr3_aa: CASRPGTGGTETQYF

d_call: TRBD2
j_call: TRBJ2-5
clone_size: .
v_call: TRBV5-1
cdr3_nt: TGCGCCAGCAGCTTAGGACTAGCGGGGGGGCTGGGAGAGACCCAGTACTTC
cdr3_aa: CASSLGLAGGLGETQYF

d_call: TRBD1
j_call: TRBJ2-6
clone_size: .
v_call: TRBV18
cdr3_nt: TGTGCCAGCTCTACCCCCCAGGGGGTGACTGGGGCCAACGTCCTGACTTTC
cdr3_aa: CASSTPQGVTGANVLTF

d_call: TRBD2
j_call: TRBJ2-4
clone_size: .
v_call: TRBV19
cdr3_nt: TGTGCCAGTAGTACCCTCTCGGCTAGCGGGGTTGCGGGTTATGACAAAAACATTCAGTACTTC
cdr3_aa: CASSTLSASGVAGYDKNIQYF

d_call: .
j_call: TRBJ2-5
clone_size: .
v_call: TRBV27
cdr3_nt: TGTGCCAGCAGACGCTCAAGCTGGATCCAAGAGACCCAGTACTTC
cdr3_aa: CASRRSSWIQETQYF

d_call: .
j_call: TRBJ2-7
clone_size: .
v_call: TRBV10-3
cdr3_nt: TGTTCCTCCGGGTCTTCCTACGAGCAGTACTTC
cdr3_aa: CSSGSSYEQYF

d_call: .
j_call: TRBJ2-1
clone_size: .
v_call: TRBV2
cdr3_nt: TGTGCCAGCAGTGATAGGCAGCGGAAGTTCTTC
cdr3_aa: CASSDRQRKFF

d_call: .
j_call: TRBJ2-3
clone_size: .
v_call: TRBV10-3
cdr3_nt: TGTGCCATCGGCCAGGTCACAGATACGCAGTATTTT
cdr3_aa: CAIGQVTDTQYF

d_call: .
j_call: TRBJ1-5
clone_size: .
v_call: TRBV7-2
cdr3_nt: TGTGCCAGCAGCTTAGGGAGGGGCTCCCATCAGCCCCAGCATTTT
cdr3_aa: CASSLGRGSHQPQHF

d_call: .
j_call: TRBJ1-6
clone_size: .
v_call: TRBV2
cdr3_nt: TGTGCCAGCAGTGAAAGACCAGGAGGTGGGTATTCACCCCTCCACTTT
cdr3_aa: CASSERPGGGYSPLHF

d_call: .
j_call: TRBJ2-5
clone_size: .
v_call: TRBV4-2
cdr3_nt: TGTGCCAGCAGCGAGAGGGACTTCCAAGAGACCCAGTACTTC
cdr3_aa: CASSERDFQETQYF

d_call: TRBD1
j_call: TRBJ2-7
clone_size: .
v_call: TRBV10-2
cdr3_nt: TGCGCCAGCGGGGGGACAGGGCTATACGAGCAGTACTTC
cdr3_aa: CASGGTGLYEQYF

d_call: .
j_call: TRBJ2-1
clone_size: .
v_call: TRBV27
cdr3_nt: TGTGCCAGCAGTCCCTTAAGGGGGAGCGGGAATAACAATGAGCAGTTCTTC
cdr3_aa: CASSPLRGSGNNNEQFF

d_call: .
j_call: TRBJ2-7
clone_size: .
v_call: TRBV6-6
cdr3_nt: TGTGCCAGCAGTCGTCCACAAACCTACGAGCAGTACTTC
cdr3_aa: CASSRPQTYEQYF

d_call: .
j_call: TRBJ2-1
clone_size: .
v_call: TRBV7-2
cdr3_nt: TGTGCCAGCAGCACCCGAATCCGCTTCTCCGGGGATTCCTACAATGAGCAGTTCTTC
cdr3_aa: CASSTRIRFSGDSYNEQFF

d_call: .
j_call: TRBJ2-6
clone_size: once
v_call: TRBV7-6
cdr3_nt: TGTGCCAGCAGCTTAATCGGGGCCTCTGGGGCCAACGTCCTGACTTTC
cdr3_aa: CASSLIGASGANVLTF

d_call: .
j_call: TRBJ2-7
clone_size: .
v_call: TRBV19
cdr3_nt: TGTGCCAGTAGTATCTCTAGCGCGGGACTCCCGGAGCAGTACTTC
cdr3_aa: CASSISSAGLPEQYF

d_call: .
j_call: TRBJ2-7
clone_size: .
v_call: TRBV9
cdr3_nt: TGTGCCAGCAGCGTGGGGACGGTCTCCTACGAGCAGTACTTC
cdr3_aa: CASSVGTVSYEQYF

d_call: .
j_call: TRBJ2-3
clone_size: .
v_call: TRBV6-1
cdr3_nt: TGTGCCAGCAGTGAAGTCGGCAGGGGTAGCACAGATACGCAGTATTTT
cdr3_aa: CASSEVGRGSTDTQYF

d_call: .
j_call: TRBJ2-7
clone_size: .
v_call: TRBV6-5
cdr3_nt: TGTGCCAGCAGTTACAGACAGTCTCGTTTCTCCTACGAGCAGTACTTC
cdr3_aa: CASSYRQSRFSYEQYF

d_call: .
j_call: TRBJ2-5
clone_size: .
v_call: TRBV5-1
cdr3_nt: TGCGCCAGCAGCATACAAGAGACCCAGTACTTC
cdr3_aa: CASSIQETQYF

d_call: TRBD2
j_call: TRBJ2-7
clone_size: .
v_call: TRBV5-1
cdr3_nt: TGCGCCAGCAGCCCAGGGACTAGCGGGAGGGCCTCCTACGAGCAGTACTTC
cdr3_aa: CASSPGTSGRASYEQYF

d_call: .
j_call: TRBJ1-3
clone_size: .
v_call: TRBV6-6
cdr3_nt: TGTGCCAGCGCCCTTGGAAGCTCTGGAAACACCATATATTTT
cdr3_aa: CASALGSSGNTIYF

d_call: .
j_call: TRBJ1-5
clone_size: .
v_call: TRBV10-3
cdr3_nt: TGTGCCATCAGTGAGTCTAGGGTTACCCCCTGGAGCAATCAGCCCCAGCATTTT
cdr3_aa: CAISESRVTPWSNQPQHF

d_call: TRBD1
j_call: TRBJ1-1
clone_size: .
v_call: TRBV10-3
cdr3_nt: TGTGCCATCGGAAAGGACAGGGTGGCTTTCTTT
cdr3_aa: CAIGKDRVAFF

d_call: TRBD1
j_call: TRBJ2-3
clone_size: .
v_call: TRBV4-2
cdr3_nt: TGTGCCAGCAGCAAAAACCGGGACAGGGGGCATGGAGATACGCAGTATTTT
cdr3_aa: CASSKNRDRGHGDTQYF

d_call: .
j_call: TRBJ1-6
clone_size: once
v_call: TRBV4-2
cdr3_nt: TGTGCCAGCAGCCAAGGGACAGTTCTCTTTAATTCACCCCTCCACTTT
cdr3_aa: CASSQGTVLFNSPLHF

d_call: .
j_call: TRBJ2-3
clone_size: .
v_call: TRBV18
cdr3_nt: TGTGCCAGCTCACCACCCCAGCGGGCGCCGACGACGCAGTATTTT
cdr3_aa: CASSPPQRAPTTQYF

d_call: .
j_call: TRBJ2-3
clone_size: .
v_call: TRBV28
cdr3_nt: TGTGCCAGCAGTTTAGGGGTCGCAGATACGCAGTATTTT
cdr3_aa: CASSLGVADTQYF

d_call: .
j_call: TRBJ2-7
clone_size: .
v_call: TRBV19
cdr3_nt: TGTGCCAGTAGTATCGGCCAGGATTACTACGAGCAGTACTTC
cdr3_aa: CASSIGQDYYEQYF

d_call: TRBD1
j_call: TRBJ2-2
clone_size: .
v_call: TRBV5-8
cdr3_nt: TGTGCCAGCAGCCCGGGACAGATTTTCACCGGGGAGCTGTTTTTT
cdr3_aa: CASSPGQIFTGELFF

d_call: .
j_call: TRBJ1-4
clone_size: .
v_call: TRBV19
cdr3_nt: TGTGCCAGTAGTATGGGCCCCCGGGAAAAACTGTTTTTT
cdr3_aa: CASSMGPREKLFF

d_call: TRBD2
j_call: TRBJ2-1
clone_size: few
v_call: TRBV2
cdr3_nt: TGTGCCAGCATTATTGGGGGAGGGCTCCCTTACAATGAGCAGTTCTTC
cdr3_aa: CASIIGGGLPYNEQFF